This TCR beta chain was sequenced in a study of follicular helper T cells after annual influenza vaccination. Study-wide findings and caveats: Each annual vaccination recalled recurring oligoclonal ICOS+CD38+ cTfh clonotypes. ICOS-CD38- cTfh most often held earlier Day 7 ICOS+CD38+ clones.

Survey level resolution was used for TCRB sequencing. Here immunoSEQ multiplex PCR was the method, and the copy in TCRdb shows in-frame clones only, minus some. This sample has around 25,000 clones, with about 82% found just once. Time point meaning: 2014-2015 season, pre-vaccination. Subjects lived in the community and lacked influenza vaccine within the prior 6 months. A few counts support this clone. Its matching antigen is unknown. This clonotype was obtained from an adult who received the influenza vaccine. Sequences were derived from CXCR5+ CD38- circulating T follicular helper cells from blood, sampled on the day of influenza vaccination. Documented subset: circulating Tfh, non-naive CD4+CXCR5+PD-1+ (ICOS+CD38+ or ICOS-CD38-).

The CDR3 protein is CASSRDSQEKLFF. The CDR3 coding sequence is TGCGCCAGCAGTAGGGACAGCCAAGAAAAACTGTTTTTT. The genes are TRBV10-1 and TRBJ1-4; 7 positions agree with TRBD1. Germline CDR1 and CDR2: WNHNN and SYGVQD (reference sequence). The CDR3 contains 13 residues. J gave up 8 bases and V 5 bases, and 5 bases lay outside the gene matches.